Below, 11 T cell receptor beta chains from the same sample are listed, as sequenced in a study of cytomegalovirus exposure and HLA in healthy donors. PCR amplification relied on 60 Vbeta primers (plus 13 Jbeta primers). TCRdb's copy holds only in-frame clones and misses some; the assay was immunoSEQ multiplex PCR. The table has fewer than 110,000 clones, about 74% seen once. The specimen was PBMCs. These receptors were taken from a woman between 40 and 50 years old in good health and CMV-seropositive.

This clone was observed a handful of times. The chain combines TRBV5-4 with TRBJ2-3; D may be TRBD2 (6 bases). Per the germline V gene, CDR1 is SGHNT and CDR2 is YYREEE (reference sequence). V was pared by 0 bases and J by 4 bases, with 15 bases between. The CDR3 is 16 amino acids. CDR3 protein: CASSLASGRPADTQYF. The DNA for the CDR3 is TGTGCCAGCAGCTTGGCCAGCGGGCGCCCTGCAGATACGCAGTATTTT.

This chain links TRBV27 with TRBJ2-7; D might be TRBD1 (6 bases). Trimming pared 1 base from V and 9 bases from J, leaving 13 bases between. CDR1 and CDR2 from the germline V gene are MNHEY and SMNVEV (reference sequence). The CDR3 is 13 residues long. CDR3 residues: CASSLLPGVGQYF. CDR3 DNA: TGTGCCAGCAGTTTATTACCAGGGGTCGGGCAGTACTTC.

The rearrangement links TRBV25-1 to TRBJ1-1; D possibly corresponds to TRBD1 (5 bases). This CDR3 has 13 amino acids. Germline CDR1 is MGHDK and CDR2 is SYGVNS. V was pared by 6 bases and J by 0 bases, with 8 bases between. The CDR3 protein is CASRDILNTEAFF. The CDR3 DNA sequence: TGTGCCAGCAGGGACATTTTGAACACTGAAGCTTTCTTT.

This clone has more than one count but fewer than ten. This rearrangement joins TRBV2 to TRBJ1-5, with D unclear. The CDR3 loop spans 15 amino acids. CDR1 and CDR2 from the germline V gene are SNHLY and FYNNEI. Between the trimmed V and J ends, which lost 4 bases and 0 bases, there was a span of 10 bases. CDR3 region: CASSGGRGSNQPQHF. The CDR3 DNA reads TGTGCCAGCAGTGGGGGTCGGGGTAGCAATCAGCCCCAGCATTTT.

The gene calls are TRBV7-9 and TRBJ2-7, with D tentatively TRBD1 (6 bases). The CDR3 is made up of 13 amino acids. The germline CDR1 and CDR2 sequences are SEHNR and FQNEAQ (reference sequence). The ends were cut back, 4 bases at V and 3 bases at J, with 10 bases in the middle. CDR3 sequence reads: CASSWTQGYEQYF. CDR3 DNA: TGTGCCAGCAGCTGGACACAGGGCTACGAGCAGTACTTC.

The chain is built from TRBV6-5 and TRBJ2-3; D gene uncertain. Germline assignment: CDR1 MNHEY and CDR2 SVGAGI. V was trimmed by 0 bases and J by 2 bases, leaving 9 bases between them. CDR3 size: 15 residues. In DNA, the CDR3 is TGTGCCAGCAGTTACTCTCCCCCAAACACAGATACGCAGTATTTT. It translates to CASSYSPPNTDTQYF.

This clone came up a few times. This chain uses TRBV7-2 with TRBJ1-2; D is possibly TRBD1 (6 bases). Germline V gene lookup returns CDR1 SGHTA and CDR2 FQGNSA. Trimming removed 1 base at V and 5 bases at J, with 17 bases between. The CDR3 runs to 16 residues. The CDR3 DNA reads TGTGCCAGCAGCTTAGGGGGGGGCAGGGTGGTTTATGGCTACACCTTC. Amino acids: CASSLGGGRVVYGYTF.

The rearrangement links TRBV7-2 to TRBJ2-5; 12 bases align to TRBD2. The V and J ends lost 1 base and 14 bases, in that order; junction bases with no gene match: 8. Per the germline V gene, CDR1 is SGHTA and CDR2 is FQGNSA. The CDR3 has 14 residues. CDR3 bases: TGTGCCAGCAGCTTAGGACTAGCGGGGGACCACTCTTACTTC. Protein: CASSLGLAGDHSYF.

This rearrangement joins TRBV6-5 to TRBJ2-3, with TRBD1 matching 7 bases. Germline V gene lookup returns CDR1 MNHEY and CDR2 SVGAGI. The V gene end was trimmed by 1 base and the J gene end by 2 bases; junction bases not matched to a gene: 3. The CDR3 consists of 15 residues. Here the CDR3 reads CASSYWQGDTDTQYF. CDR3 in DNA: TGTGCCAGCAGTTACTGGCAGGGGGACACAGATACGCAGTATTTT.

The chain has TRBV13 and TRBJ1-2; a weak D match, TRBD1 (5 bases). CDR3 length: 13 amino acids. V lost 4 bases and J 6 bases, leaving 12 bases between the germline ends. CDR1 PRHDT and CDR2 FYEKMQ come from the germline V gene (reference sequence). The CDR3 is CASSYGQEDGYTF. DNA of the CDR3: TGTGCCAGCAGCTACGGACAAGAGGATGGCTACACCTTC.

The gene calls are TRBV19 and TRBJ2-5; no reliable D call. This CDR3 is built from 11 residues. V shed 4 bases and J shed 5 bases, with 5 bases lying between them. CDR1 and CDR2 from the germline V gene are LNHDA and SQIVND (reference sequence). The CDR3 here is CASSTQETQYF. As DNA, the CDR3 is TGTGCCAGTAGTACACAGGAGACCCAGTACTTC.